The 9 T cell receptor beta chains reported below all come from one sample, sequenced in a study of T cell responses to AZD1222 COVID-19 vaccine. Produced via immunoSEQ multiplex PCR; TCRdb's table is partial and in-frame only. In the table there are about 180,000 clones, roughly 88% of which are singletons. Source: peripheral blood, taken on day 0 of AZD1222 vaccination. The source of these receptors is an adult in good health.

CDR3: CASTPGQGVPEAFF. CDR3 sequence (DNA): TGCGCCAGCACCCCCGGGCAGGGGGTGCCTGAAGCTTTCTTT. The J gene is TRBJ1-1, the V gene TRBV5-1; 7 nucleotides align to TRBD1. The V gene end was trimmed by 6 bases and the J gene end by 6 bases; junction bases not matched to a gene: 11. This CDR3 has 14 residues. Germline V gene sequence: CDR1 SGHRS, CDR2 YFSETQ.

The chain carries TRBV16 and TRBJ1-3; no clear D gene. The V and J ends lost 0 bases and 4 bases respectively, with 1 base between them. The germline gives CDR1 KGHSY, CDR2 FQNENV. The CDR3 extends over 12 amino acids. CDR3 coding DNA: TGTGCCAGCAGCCAATCCGGAAACACCATATATTTT. Its protein is CASSQSGNTIYF.

This chain uses TRBV12-2 with TRBJ2-2; the table gives TRBD2 as D, unverified against the DNA. TRBV12-2 is assigned pseudogene status. CDR3 length equals 18 residues. The CDR3 loop reads CASRLAPGGGHNTGELFF. DNA of the CDR3: TGTGCAAGTCGCTTAGCGCCGGGCGGGGGCCACAACACCGGGGAGCTGTTTTTT.

The rearrangement uses TRBV3-1 (or the pseudogene TRBV3-2) and TRBJ1-4; 9 positions agree with TRBD1. J was trimmed by 9 bases and V by 4 bases; bases with no gene match: 9. The CDR3 runs to 15 residues. In germline, CDR1 is LGHDT, CDR2 YNNKEL (reference sequence). The CDR3 reads CASSPQAGQGQKLFF. The CDR3 coding sequence is TGTGCCAGCAGCCCTCAGGCGGGACAGGGTCAAAAACTGTTTTTT.

V usage is TRBV27 and J usage is TRBJ2-3; a possible D gene is TRBD1 (6 bases). The CDR3 spans 17 residues. CDR1 MNHEY and CDR2 SMNVEV come from the germline V gene (reference sequence). The V end was cut by 3 bases, the J end by 2 bases, with 18 bases between. CDR3: CASSFRGKSGYTDTQYF. The CDR3 nucleotides are TGTGCCAGCAGTTTTAGGGGGAAATCGGGGTACACAGATACGCAGTATTTT.

The chain carries TRBV7-7 and TRBJ2-1; TRBD2 matches at 14 bases. The CDR3 spans 17 residues. Trimming took 5 bases from V and 6 from J; bases not matched to a gene: 9. The germline V gene has CDR1 SSHAT and CDR2 FNYEAQ (reference sequence). The CDR3 here is CASSLSPGLAGVNEQFF. Here the CDR3 DNA reads TGTGCCAGCAGCCTCTCCCCGGGACTAGCGGGGGTCAATGAGCAGTTCTTC.

This chain uses TRBV4-1 with TRBJ1-4; D gene ambiguous. The CDR3 covers 15 residues. Per germline, CDR1 MGHRA and CDR2 YSYEKL. Deletions cut 0 bases from V and 6 bases from J, with 11 bases between. DNA of the CDR3: TGCGCCAGCAGCCAAGATCTGAGGGTTCATGAAAAACTGTTTTTT. Amino acids: CASSQDLRVHEKLFF.

This sequence joins TRBV2 and TRBJ2-7, with D tentatively TRBD1 or TRBD2 (5 bases each). V was cut by 7 bases and J by 3 bases, with 10 bases left in between. Germline V gives CDR1 SNHLY, CDR2 FYNNEI. The CDR3 loop spans 12 amino acids. DNA for the CDR3: TGTGCCAGCAAACGTGGGGGCTACGAGCAGTACTTC. Residues: CASKRGGYEQYF.

The V call is TRBV9, the J call TRBJ1-4, with TRBD1 identical over 9 bases. This CDR3 is 17 amino acids long. Germline V gene lookup returns CDR1 SGDLS and CDR2 YYNGEE. J gave up 8 bases and V 3 bases, and 14 bases lay outside the gene matches. The CDR3 nucleotides read TGTGCCAGCAGCGAGGGGACAGGGCCAAACCGGGGGGAAAAACTGTTTTTT. Amino acid sequence: CASSEGTGPNRGEKLFF.